These T cell receptor beta chains were read from a single sample in a study of T cells after yellow fever vaccination. TCRdb reprocessed the 5' RACE reads via MiXCR and lists one record per CDR3 protein. The top ten hold roughly a sixth of the sample, which has 350,000 to 450,000 distinct CDR3 sequences, around 19% seen once. The sample was PBMCs, taken before the yellow fever booster vaccination. The receptors stem from a young man who received the YFV17D yellow fever vaccine. Each CDR3 is given with its conserved first and last residue. Each record gives: CDR3 protein, CDR3 DNA, V gene, D gene, J gene, clone size, CDR3 length. D genes are given only for firm matches. Size is omitted from some rows. Given values are once, few, many or a class for expanded clones.

CDR3: CASSRLDYNEQFF; DNA: TGTGCCAGCAGTAGACTAGATTACAATGAGCAGTTCTTC; V: TRBV27; D: -; J: TRBJ2-1; size: -; length: 13
CDR3: CASTDSLAKNIQYF; DNA: TGTGCCAGCACCGACAGCTTAGCCAAAAACATTCAGTACTTC; V: TRBV6-5; D: -; J: TRBJ2-4; size: -; length: 14
CDR3: CATSRGSSQHF; DNA: TGTGCTACTTCCCGGGGTTCATCCCAGCATTTT; V: TRBV6-6; D: -; J: TRBJ1-5; size: -; length: 11
CDR3: CATSRVDSGYTF; DNA: TGTGCCACCAGCAGAGTGGATTCTGGCTACACCTTC; V: TRBV15; D: -; J: TRBJ1-2; size: -; length: 12
CDR3: CASSQPGPTPYGYTF; DNA: TGCGCCAGCAGCCAGCCGGGTCCGACTCCGTATGGCTACACCTTC; V: TRBV4-3; D: -; J: TRBJ1-2; size: few; length: 15
CDR3: CASSWLGRDTQYF; DNA: TGTGCCAGCAGCTGGCTAGGCCGGGATACGCAGTATTTT; V: TRBV7-9; D: -; J: TRBJ2-3; size: -; length: 13
CDR3: CASSQGQGHYGYTF; DNA: TGCGCCAGCAGCCAAGGTCAGGGGCACTATGGCTACACCTTC; V: TRBV4-3; D: -; J: TRBJ1-2; size: -; length: 14
CDR3: CASSTNPAAKNIQYF; DNA: TGTGCCAGCAGTACAAACCCGGCGGCCAAAAACATTCAGTACTTC; V: TRBV6-5; D: -; J: TRBJ2-4; size: -; length: 15
CDR3: CASSLLQRGSYNEQFF; DNA: TGTGCCAGCAGCTTGTTACAGCGGGGCTCCTACAATGAGCAGTTCTTC; V: TRBV5-5; D: TRBD2; J: TRBJ2-1; size: -; length: 16
CDR3: CASSLIGGSFDSYNEQFF; DNA: TGTGCCAGCAGCCTAATAGGAGGGTCGTTCGACTCCTACAATGAGCAGTTCTTC; V: TRBV11-2; D: -; J: TRBJ2-1; size: -; length: 18
CDR3: CASSQGINYGYTF; DNA: TGCGCCAGCAGCCAAGGTATTAACTATGGCTACACCTTC; V: TRBV4-1; D: -; J: TRBJ1-2; size: many; length: 13
CDR3: CAIQWGDTQYF; DNA: TGTGCTATCCAATGGGGAGATACGCAGTATTTT; V: TRBV10-3; D: -; J: TRBJ2-3; size: -; length: 11
CDR3: CASSPYRGRGYTF; DNA: TGTGCCAGCAGCCCTTACAGGGGCCGTGGCTACACCTTC; V: TRBV9; D: TRBD1; J: TRBJ1-2; size: few; length: 13
CDR3: CATGVDRPQETQYF; DNA: TGCGCCACCGGGGTTGACAGGCCCCAAGAGACCCAGTACTTC; V: TRBV5-1; D: -; J: TRBJ2-5; size: -; length: 14
CDR3: CASTSGVGSYNEQFF; DNA: TGCGCCAGCACTTCGGGTGTAGGCTCCTACAATGAGCAGTTCTTC; V: TRBV5-1; D: -; J: TRBJ2-1; size: -; length: 15
CDR3: CASSSGGRAVDTQYF; DNA: TGCGCCAGCAGCTCCGGGGGCCGAGCTGTCGATACGCAGTATTTT; V: TRBV5-1; D: -; J: TRBJ2-3; size: many; length: 15
CDR3: CSARRRGGPWQPQHF; DNA: TGCAGTGCTAGGAGGCGGGGAGGGCCCTGGCAGCCCCAGCATTTT; V: TRBV20-1; D: -; J: TRBJ1-5; size: -; length: 15
CDR3: CASTLGASSETQYF; DNA: TGTGCCAGCACCCTGGGGGCTAGTAGTGAGACCCAGTACTTC; V: TRBV25-1; D: -; J: TRBJ2-5; size: -; length: 14
CDR3: CASSLVTAGETQYF; DNA: TGCGCCAGCAGCTTGGTTACAGCGGGGGAGACCCAGTACTTC; V: TRBV5-1; D: TRBD2; J: TRBJ2-5; size: -; length: 14
CDR3: CASSHRVKMNTEAFF; DNA: TGTGCCAGCAGCCACAGGGTAAAAATGAACACTGAAGCTTTCTTT; V: TRBV11-2; D: -; J: TRBJ1-1; size: few; length: 15
CDR3: CASSREGYGANVLTF; DNA: TGTGCCAGCAGCAGGGAGGGGTATGGGGCCAACGTCCTGACTTTC; V: TRBV7-2; D: TRBD2; J: TRBJ2-6; size: many; length: 15
CDR3: CASSSRTGGVLETQYF; DNA: TGTGCCAGCAGTTCCCGGACAGGGGGCGTTTTGGAGACCCAGTACTTC; V: TRBV6-5; D: TRBD1; J: TRBJ2-5; size: -; length: 16
CDR3: CASSVGWGHNEQFF; DNA: TGTGCCAGCAGCGTAGGATGGGGCCACAATGAGCAGTTCTTC; V: TRBV9; D: -; J: TRBJ2-1; size: -; length: 14
CDR3: CASSFSPRGNTEAFF; DNA: TGTGCCAGCAGTTTCTCTCCGAGGGGGAACACTGAAGCTTTCTTT; V: TRBV27; D: -; J: TRBJ1-1; size: -; length: 15
CDR3: CASSQPSGASPDTQYF; DNA: TGTGCCAGCAGCCAACCAAGCGGGGCTTCGCCAGATACGCAGTATTTT; V: TRBV7-9; D: TRBD2; J: TRBJ2-3; size: -; length: 16
CDR3: CASSLDAGGPWDTQYF; DNA: TGCGCCAGCAGCTTGGACGCGGGGGGGCCATGGGATACGCAGTATTTT; V: TRBV5-1; D: TRBD2; J: TRBJ2-3; size: -; length: 16
CDR3: CSAHEAGTGELFF; DNA: TGCAGTGCCCACGAGGCCGGCACCGGGGAGCTGTTTTTT; V: TRBV20-1; D: -; J: TRBJ2-2; size: -; length: 13
CDR3: CAISSGKSSYEQYF; DNA: TGTGCCATCAGCTCAGGCAAGAGCTCCTACGAGCAGTACTTC; V: TRBV10-3; D: -; J: TRBJ2-7; size: many; length: 14
CDR3: CSAPGTPTRETQYF; DNA: TGCAGTGCTCCCGGGACGCCAACCCGAGAGACCCAGTACTTC; V: TRBV20-1; D: -; J: TRBJ2-5; size: -; length: 14
CDR3: CASSQVAGQPQHF; DNA: TGTGCCAGCAGCCAAGTCGCTGGTCAGCCCCAGCATTTT; V: TRBV4-2; D: -; J: TRBJ1-5; size: few; length: 13
CDR3: CASSETGPSSGNTIYF; DNA: TGTGCCAGCAGCGAGACAGGCCCGTCCTCTGGAAACACCATATATTTT; V: TRBV9; D: -; J: TRBJ1-3; size: -; length: 16
CDR3: CATSRTGKETQYF; DNA: TGTGCCACCAGCAGAACAGGGAAAGAGACCCAGTACTTC; V: TRBV15; D: -; J: TRBJ2-5; size: -; length: 13
CDR3: CASSYSGGAGETQYF; DNA: TGTGCCAGCAGTTACTCTGGGGGGGCGGGGGAGACCCAGTACTTC; V: TRBV6-5; D: -; J: TRBJ2-5; size: -; length: 15
CDR3: CASSLGLTTNEKLFF; DNA: TGTGCCAGCAGCTTGGGACTCACAACTAATGAAAAACTGTTTTTT; V: TRBV7-9; D: -; J: TRBJ1-4; size: -; length: 15
CDR3: CASSFLPTGGTDTQYF; DNA: TGCGCCAGCAGCTTTCTTCCCACCGGGGGCACAGATACGCAGTATTTT; V: TRBV5-1; D: -; J: TRBJ2-3; size: few; length: 16
CDR3: CASSSAIAGELFF; DNA: TGCGCCAGCAGCTCGGCGATAGCCGGGGAGCTGTTTTTT; V: TRBV5-1; D: -; J: TRBJ2-2; size: many; length: 13
CDR3: CATSKAREQFF; DNA: TGTGCCACCAGCAAAGCCCGGGAGCAGTTCTTC; V: TRBV15; D: -; J: TRBJ2-1; size: many; length: 11
CDR3: CAWITGFTEAFF; DNA: TGTGCCTGGATCACGGGATTCACTGAAGCTTTCTTT; V: TRBV30; D: -; J: TRBJ1-1; size: few; length: 12
CDR3: CASSYTGTQGADTQYF; DNA: TGTGCCAGCAGTTACACCGGGACACAGGGGGCAGATACGCAGTATTTT; V: TRBV6-2/TRBV6-3; D: TRBD1; J: TRBJ2-3; size: few; length: 16
CDR3: CASSWGTANNEQFF; DNA: TGCGCCAGCAGCTGGGGGACCGCGAACAATGAGCAGTTCTTC; V: TRBV5-1; D: -; J: TRBJ2-1; size: few; length: 14